The rows below give T cell receptor beta chains drawn from one sample of a study of blood T cell repertoires in COVID-19. Clones were sequenced by immunoSEQ multiplex PCR, and TCRdb holds only the in-frame ones, with some missing. The table includes about 100,000 clones, approximately 91% detected once. The material sequenced was peripheral blood. These receptors came from an older woman with acute or convalescent COVID-19. Each CDR3 is given with its conserved first and last residue. The order of the fields is clone size, V gene, J gene, CDR3 protein. Clone size is shown for a subset of rows, as once, few, many or a class of expanded clone.

size: once; V: TRBV30; J: TRBJ1-5; CDR3: CAWRTGGWNQPQHF
size: .; V: TRBV5-1; J: TRBJ2-7; CDR3: CASSLEAVYEQYF
size: .; V: TRBV6-1; J: TRBJ2-1; CDR3: CASSAGTRQFF
size: .; V: TRBV25-1; J: TRBJ2-7; CDR3: CASRQGRYEQYF
size: .; V: TRBV5-1; J: TRBJ1-3; CDR3: CASRFTGGSGNTIYF
size: .; V: TRBV3-1/TRBV3-2; J: TRBJ1-3; CDR3: CASSLRGAAGNTIYF
size: .; V: TRBV6-6; J: TRBJ1-5; CDR3: CASRPDRGGNQPQHF
size: .; V: TRBV14; J: TRBJ2-5; CDR3: CASSQVGGLAAETQYF
size: once; V: TRBV11-2; J: TRBJ1-4; CDR3: CASSYGGGVWEKLFF
size: .; V: TRBV7-9; J: TRBJ2-3; CDR3: CASSAPGRDTQYF
size: .; V: TRBV7-9; J: TRBJ1-5; CDR3: CASSLLGGIQPQHF
size: .; V: TRBV10-3; J: TRBJ1-2; CDR3: CAISESAGRGYTF
size: .; V: TRBV5-4; J: TRBJ1-2; CDR3: CASSLEGAGYGYTF
size: .; V: TRBV19; J: TRBJ1-3; CDR3: CASSMGGQGFSSGNTIYF
size: .; V: TRBV3-1/TRBV3-2; J: TRBJ2-1; CDR3: CASSPRTSNNEQFF
size: once; V: TRBV7-8; J: TRBJ2-1; CDR3: CASSSPLPRRFF
size: .; V: TRBV19; J: TRBJ1-3; CDR3: CASSIFGPSSGNTIYF
size: .; V: TRBV6-5; J: TRBJ2-2; CDR3: CASTGTGGTGELFF
size: .; V: TRBV7-2; J: TRBJ2-1; CDR3: CASSSDSGQFF
size: .; V: TRBV21-1; J: TRBJ1-1; CDR3: CASSKVEMENTEAFF
size: .; V: TRBV2; J: TRBJ2-1; CDR3: CASSRDRPSYNEQFF
size: .; V: TRBV28; J: TRBJ1-1; CDR3: CASSLYPADTEAFF
size: .; V: TRBV19; J: TRBJ1-3; CDR3: CASHGGLNTIYF
size: .; V: TRBV19; J: TRBJ1-1; CDR3: CASTNRGLGTEAFF
size: .; V: TRBV28; J: TRBJ1-3; CDR3: CASLQGGSGNTIYF
size: few; V: TRBV6-6; J: TRBJ2-4; CDR3: CASFRQGENIQYF
size: .; V: TRBV30; J: TRBJ2-3; CDR3: CAWSVTGTVTDTQYF
size: .; V: TRBV27; J: TRBJ2-3; CDR3: CASSSLRLSPPTAASTDTQYF
size: once; V: TRBV27; J: TRBJ1-6; CDR3: CASSLSATGDSPLHF
size: .; V: TRBV2; J: TRBJ2-2; CDR3: CASTSGGEFAGELFF
size: .; V: TRBV30; J: TRBJ2-1; CDR3: CAWVNTPSYNEQFF
size: .; V: TRBV29-1; J: TRBJ2-2; CDR3: CSSTGLTTGELFF